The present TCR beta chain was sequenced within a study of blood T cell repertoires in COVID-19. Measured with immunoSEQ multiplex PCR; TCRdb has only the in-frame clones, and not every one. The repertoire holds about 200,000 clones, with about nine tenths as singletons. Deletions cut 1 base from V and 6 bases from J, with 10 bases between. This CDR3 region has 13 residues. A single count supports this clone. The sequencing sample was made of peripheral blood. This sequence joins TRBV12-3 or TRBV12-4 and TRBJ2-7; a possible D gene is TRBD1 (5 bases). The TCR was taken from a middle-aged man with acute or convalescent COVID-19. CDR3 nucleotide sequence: TGTGCCAGCAGTTTAGTAGGGGTCTCCGAGCAGTACTTC. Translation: CASSLVGVSEQYF.